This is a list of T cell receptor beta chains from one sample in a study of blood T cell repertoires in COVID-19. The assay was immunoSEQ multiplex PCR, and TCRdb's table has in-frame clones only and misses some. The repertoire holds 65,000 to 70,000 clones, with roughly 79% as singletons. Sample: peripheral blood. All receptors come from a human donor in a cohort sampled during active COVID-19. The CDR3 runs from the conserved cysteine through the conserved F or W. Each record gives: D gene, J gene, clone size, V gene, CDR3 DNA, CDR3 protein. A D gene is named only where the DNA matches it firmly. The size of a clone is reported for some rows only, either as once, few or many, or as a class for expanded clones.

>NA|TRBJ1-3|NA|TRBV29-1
TGCAGCGTAGAGATTGGCGGGGGAAACACCATATATTTT
CSVEIGGGNTIYF
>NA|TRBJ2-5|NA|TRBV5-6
TGTGCCAGCACCGCTGGGGGCGCGGAGACCCAGTACTTC
CASTAGGAETQYF
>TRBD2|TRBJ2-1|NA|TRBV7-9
TGTGCCAGCAGCTTAGTACTAGCGGCCTACAATGAGCAGTTCTTC
CASSLVLAAYNEQFF
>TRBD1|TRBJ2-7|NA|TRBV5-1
TGCGCCAGCAGCTTGGGACAGGGGATGGGCTACGAGCAGTACTTC
CASSLGQGMGYEQYF
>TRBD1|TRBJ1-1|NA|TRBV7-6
TGTGCCAGCAGCTCCCCGACAGGGGATCTCACTGAAGCTTTCTTT
CASSSPTGDLTEAFF
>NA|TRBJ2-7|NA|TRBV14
TGTGCCAGCAGCCGAACCGAGCGGGCCCCCTACGAGCAGTACTTC
CASSRTERAPYEQYF
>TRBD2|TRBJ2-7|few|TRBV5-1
TGCGCCAGCAGCTTTAGCGGGGGTGCCTACGAGCAGTACTTC
CASSFSGGAYEQYF
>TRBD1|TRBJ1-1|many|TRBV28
TGTGCCAGCAGTTGGACAGGGATGAACACTGAAGCTTTCTTT
CASSWTGMNTEAFF
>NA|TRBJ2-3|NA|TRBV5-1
TGCGCCAGCAGCTTGTATCTACCCGGGAGCACAGATACGCAGTATTTT
CASSLYLPGSTDTQYF
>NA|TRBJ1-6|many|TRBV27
TGTGCCAGCAGTCCCCAGGGCCTGTATTCACCCCTCCACTTT
CASSPQGLYSPLHF
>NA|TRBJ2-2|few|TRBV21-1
TGTGCCAGCAGCAAAGGGCTGACTAGCGGGAGATGGACCGGGGAGCTGTTTTTT
CASSKGLTSGRWTGELFF
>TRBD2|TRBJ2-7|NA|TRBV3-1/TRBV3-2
TGTGCCAGCAGCCCCAGACTAGCGGGGGCGATCTACGAGCAGTACTTC
CASSPRLAGAIYEQYF
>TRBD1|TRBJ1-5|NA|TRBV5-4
TGTGCCAGCAGCTTAGGGGGCTCTGGCAATCAGCCCCAGCATTTT
CASSLGGSGNQPQHF
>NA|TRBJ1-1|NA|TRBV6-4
TGTGCCAGCAGTGACCCCCCCGGGAAGAACACTGAAGCTTTCTTT
CASSDPPGKNTEAFF
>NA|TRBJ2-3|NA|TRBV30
TGTGCCTGGAGACAGGCTAGCACAGATACGCAGTATTTT
CAWRQASTDTQYF
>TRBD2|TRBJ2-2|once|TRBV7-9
TGTGCCAGCAGCAAGGGACTAGCGACCGGGGAGCTGTTTTTT
CASSKGLATGELFF
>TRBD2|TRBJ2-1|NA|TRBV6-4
TGTGCCAGCAGTAAAAACGGGGGGGAGACCAATGAGCAGTTCTTC
CASSKNGGETNEQFF
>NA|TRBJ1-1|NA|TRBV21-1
TGTGCCAGCAGCAAAGGAGGAAGGGGGGGCGAGGACACTGAAGCTTTCTTT
CASSKGGRGGEDTEAFF
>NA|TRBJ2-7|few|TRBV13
TGTGCCAGCTCCCCCCCGTTTTCCTACGAGCAGTACTTC
CASSPPFSYEQYF
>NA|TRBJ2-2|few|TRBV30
TGTGCCTGGAGGGGGGGTGGTCCCACCGGGGAGCTGTTTTTT
CAWRGGGPTGELFF
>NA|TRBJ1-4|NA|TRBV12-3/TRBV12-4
TGTGCCAGCAGTTTGCGGAATGAAAAACTGTTTTTT
CASSLRNEKLFF
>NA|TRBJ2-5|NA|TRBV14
TGTGCCAGCAGCCAAGAAGGGGCGCGGGAGACCCAGTACTTC
CASSQEGARETQYF
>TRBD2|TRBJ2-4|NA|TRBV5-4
TGTGCCAGCAGCTCCCGGGAAGCGGGGGACATTCAGTACTTC
CASSSREAGDIQYF
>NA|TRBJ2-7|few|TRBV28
TGTGCCAGCAGTTTTTTCCAAGCTAGGTGGTCAGCGCAGTACTTC
CASSFFQARWSAQYF
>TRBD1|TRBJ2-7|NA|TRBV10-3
TGTGCCATAAGGACAGGGGGCACTTACGAGCAGTACTTC
CAIRTGGTYEQYF
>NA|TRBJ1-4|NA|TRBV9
TGTGCCAGCAGCGCCGGCGGAGGCGCGCTTGAAAAACTGTTTTTT
CASSAGGGALEKLFF
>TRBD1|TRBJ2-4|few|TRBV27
TGTGCCAGCAGTTCCCGATACGTAACAGGGGGCCCCAAAAACATTCAGTACTTC
CASSSRYVTGGPKNIQYF
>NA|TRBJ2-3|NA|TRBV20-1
TGCAGTGCTACGGGGGCAGATACGCAGTATTTT
CSATGADTQYF
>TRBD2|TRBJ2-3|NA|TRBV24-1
TGTGCCACCGCTGCGGGCGGGAGGGGCACAGATACGCAGTATTTT
CATAAGGRGTDTQYF
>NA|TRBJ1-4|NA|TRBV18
TGTGCCAGCTCACCGGGGAGGAATAATGAAAAACTGTTTTTT
CASSPGRNNEKLFF
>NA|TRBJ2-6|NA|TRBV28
TGTGCCAGCAGGCAGGTCTCTGGGGCCAACGTCCTGACTTTC
CASRQVSGANVLTF
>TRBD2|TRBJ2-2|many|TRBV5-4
TGTGCCAGCAGCCAGTTTGGGACTAGCGGGAACACCGGGGAGCTGTTTTTT
CASSQFGTSGNTGELFF
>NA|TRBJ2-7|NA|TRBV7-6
TGTGCCAGCAGCTTAGGCTGGGGAGTTCGGTCTGGCGAGCAGTACTTC
CASSLGWGVRSGEQYF
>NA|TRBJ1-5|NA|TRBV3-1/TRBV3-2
TGTGCCAGCAGTCAAGACGGAGGCAGTCAGCCCCAGCATTTT
CASSQDGGSQPQHF
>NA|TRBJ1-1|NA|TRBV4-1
TGCGCCAGCAGCCAAGAATCCAGGGGAGTCACTGAAGCTTTCTTT
CASSQESRGVTEAFF
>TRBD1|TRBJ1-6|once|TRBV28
TGTGCCAGCATGGACAGGGGGCGCCAACCCCTCCACTTT
CASMDRGRQPLHF
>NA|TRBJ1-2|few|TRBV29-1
TGCAGCGTTGTCCGGGAGAACTATGGCTACACCTTC
CSVVRENYGYTF
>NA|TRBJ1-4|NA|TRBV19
TGTGCCAGTAGTATCCAGTTTGATGAAAAACTGTTTTTT
CASSIQFDEKLFF
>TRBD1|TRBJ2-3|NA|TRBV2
TGTGCCGGGAAATGGTGGGGACAGGGTGCAGATACGCAGTATTTT
CAGKWWGQGADTQYF
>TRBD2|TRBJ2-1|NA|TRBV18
TGTGCCAGCTCACCCCCTAGCGGCTCCTACAATGAGCAGTTCTTC
CASSPPSGSYNEQFF
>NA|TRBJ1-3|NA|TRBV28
TGTGCCAGCAGTTCGTCCTCGCTCGGTAGCTCTGGAAACACCATATATTTT
CASSSSSLGSSGNTIYF
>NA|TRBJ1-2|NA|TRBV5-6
TGTGCCAGCAGCTTGGGTACGGCGAGGGCTGGCTACACCTTC
CASSLGTARAGYTF
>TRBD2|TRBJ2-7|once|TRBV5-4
TGTGCCAGCAGCTTGTTACTAGCGGGGGGGCTCTACGAGCAGTACTTC
CASSLLLAGGLYEQYF
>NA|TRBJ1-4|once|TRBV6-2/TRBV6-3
TGTGCCAGCAGCCTCCGCGGGGCAACTAATGAAAAACTGTTTTTT
CASSLRGATNEKLFF
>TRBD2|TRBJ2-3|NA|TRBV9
TGTGCCAGCAGCGTAGAGACTAGCGGTTTCCCCACCATCACAGATACGCAGTATTTT
CASSVETSGFPTITDTQYF
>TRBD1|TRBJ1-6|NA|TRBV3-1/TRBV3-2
TGTGCCAGCAGCTCGAGACAGGGCCGGACCAATTCACCCCTCCACTTT
CASSSRQGRTNSPLHF
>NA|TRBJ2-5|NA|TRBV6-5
TGTGCCAGCAGTTACTCTCCCCGGGAGACCCAGTACTTC
CASSYSPRETQYF
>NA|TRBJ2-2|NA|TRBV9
TGTGCCAGCTCCTGGGGGCGGACCGGGGAGCTGTTTTTT
CASSWGRTGELFF
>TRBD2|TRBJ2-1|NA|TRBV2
TGTGCCAGCAGTCCGCGGACTAGCGGGATTTACAATGAGCAGTTCTTC
CASSPRTSGIYNEQFF